These T cell receptor beta chains were read from a single sample in a study of beta chain features in type 1 diabetes. Clones were read by immunoSEQ multiplex PCR, and TCRdb kept only the in-frame ones, dropping some. The table records about 640,000 clones, 12% of them present only once. The specimen sequenced was naive CD4+ T cells from blood. These receptors came from a young man with type 1 diabetes. CDR3s include the opening cysteine and the closing phenylalanine or tryptophan. The order of the fields is J gene, D gene, clone size, CDR3 length, V gene, CDR3 protein, CDR3 DNA. D genes are given only for firm matches. Rows may omit the clone size; those that give it use once, few, many or a size class.

>TRBJ1-2|.|.|13|TRBV10-2
CASSEGTRSGYTF
TGCGCCAGCAGTGAGGGGACAAGAAGTGGCTACACCTTC
>TRBJ2-5|.|few|15|TRBV27
CASSLSLGAQETQYF
TGTGCCAGCAGTTTATCGTTAGGGGCGCAAGAGACCCAGTACTTC
>TRBJ2-5|.|few|12|TRBV7-6
CASSLAEETQYF
TGTGCCAGCAGCTTAGCCGAAGAGACCCAGTACTTC
>TRBJ1-3|TRBD1|few|16|TRBV9
CASSVDPGGSGNTIYF
TGTGCCAGCAGCGTAGACCCAGGGGGCTCTGGAAACACCATATATTTT
>TRBJ1-6|TRBD1|few|15|TRBV7-9
CASSPTGTGNSPLHF
TGTGCCAGCAGCCCCACCGGGACAGGGAATTCACCCCTCCACTTT
>TRBJ1-6|.|few|14|TRBV5-6
CASSFRTGNSPLHF
TGTGCCAGCAGCTTTCGGACTGGGAATTCACCCCTCCACTTT
>TRBJ2-1|TRBD1|few|11|TRBV11-3
CASSTGGEQFF
TGTGCCAGCAGCACAGGGGGTGAGCAGTTCTTC
>TRBJ2-7|TRBD1|few|14|TRBV5-1
CASSGDRGYYEQYF
TGCGCCAGCAGCGGGGACAGGGGTTACTACGAGCAGTACTTC
>TRBJ2-6|.|.|15|TRBV27
CASGPLRTGANVLTF
TGTGCCAGCGGGCCTTTGAGGACTGGGGCCAACGTCCTGACTTTC
>TRBJ2-7|TRBD1|.|14|TRBV6-5
CASSFYRGRYEQYF
TGTGCCAGCAGTTTTTACAGGGGGCGGTACGAGCAGTACTTC
>TRBJ2-7|.|few|13|TRBV5-1
CASSFSSSYEQYF
TGCGCCAGCAGCTTCTCCAGTTCCTACGAGCAGTACTTC